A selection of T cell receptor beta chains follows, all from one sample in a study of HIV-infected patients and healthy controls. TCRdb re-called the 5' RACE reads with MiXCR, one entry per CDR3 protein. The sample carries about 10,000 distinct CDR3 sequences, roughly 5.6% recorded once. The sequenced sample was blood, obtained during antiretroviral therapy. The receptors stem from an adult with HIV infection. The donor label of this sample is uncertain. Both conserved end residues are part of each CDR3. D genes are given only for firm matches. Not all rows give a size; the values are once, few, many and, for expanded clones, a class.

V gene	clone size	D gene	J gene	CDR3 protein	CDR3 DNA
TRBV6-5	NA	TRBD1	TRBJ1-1	CASNRDSTSRTEAFF	TGTGCCAGCAATAGGGACAGCACAAGTCGAACTGAAGCTTTCTTT
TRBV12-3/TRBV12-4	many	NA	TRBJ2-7	CASSPSGREQYF	TGTGCCAGCAGTCCCTCAGGGCGGGAGCAGTACTTC
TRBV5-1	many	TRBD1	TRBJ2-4	CASSSETGSNIQYF	TGCGCCAGCAGTAGTGAGACAGGGTCTAACATTCAGTACTTC
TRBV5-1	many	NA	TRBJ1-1	CASSLEGDNTEAFF	TGCGCCAGCAGCTTGGAGGGGGACAACACTGAAGCTTTCTTT
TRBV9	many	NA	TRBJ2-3	CASNFGRSLTDTQYF	TGTGCCAGCAACTTCGGACGGTCACTCACAGATACGCAGTATTTT
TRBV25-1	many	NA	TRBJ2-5	CASSHGDEGLETQYF	TGTGCCAGCAGCCATGGAGATGAGGGTCTGGAGACCCAGTACTTC
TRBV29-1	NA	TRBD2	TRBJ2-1	CSVDLAGMGEQFF	TGCAGCGTTGATCTAGCGGGGATGGGTGAGCAGTTCTTC
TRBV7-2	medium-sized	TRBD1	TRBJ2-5	CASRRGQGGQETQYF	TGTGCCAGCAGGAGGGGACAGGGTGGTCAAGAGACCCAGTACTTC
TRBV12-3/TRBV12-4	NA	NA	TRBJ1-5	CASTSGGDNQPQHF	TGTGCCAGCACCTCTGGGGGGGACAATCAGCCCCAGCATTTT
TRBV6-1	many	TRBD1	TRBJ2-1	CASSEGDRGRSYNEQFF	TGTGCCAGCAGTGAAGGAGACAGGGGCCGCTCCTACAATGAGCAGTTCTTC
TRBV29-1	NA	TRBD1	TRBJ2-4	CSVGDWDRGTLQAKNIQYF	TGCAGCGTTGGCGACTGGGACAGGGGTACCCTCCAAGCCAAAAACATTCAGTACTTC
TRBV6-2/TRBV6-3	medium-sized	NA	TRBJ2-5	CATRGYQETQYF	TGTGCCACCCGAGGGTACCAAGAGACCCAGTACTTC
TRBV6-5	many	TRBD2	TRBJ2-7	CASSRGDVRVGDEQYF	TGTGCCAGCAGTCGGGGGGACGTCCGGGTGGGCGACGAGCAGTACTTC
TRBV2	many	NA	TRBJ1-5	CASRGTVNQPQHF	TGTGCCAGCAGGGGGACGGTCAATCAGCCCCAGCATTTT
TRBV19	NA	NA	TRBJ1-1	CASSMRQSHTEAFF	TGTGCCAGTAGTATGAGACAGTCTCACACTGAAGCTTTCTTT
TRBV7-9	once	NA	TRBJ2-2	CASSLGGTSGELFF	TGTGCCAGCAGCTTAGGGGGGACCTCCGGGGAGCTGTTTTTT